In its sample, the clone carrying this T cell receptor beta chain was seen once. The data were taken from a study of blood T cell repertoires in COVID-19. Study context: Material from acute and convalescent COVID-19 was sourced from the United States, Italy and Spain. In each case, the material was cDNA or gDNA derived from T cells, B-cell-depleted T cells, or PBMCs.

Per the original data handling: Amplification with reference gene primers provided the estimates of nucleated cell counts. The data were produced by immunoSEQ multiplex PCR, yet TCRdb's version contains in-frame clones alone and is incomplete. That table gives V, J and clone size, and the DNA gave D and trimming. The sample carries some 190,000 clones, 84% recorded once. CDR1 and CDR2 from the germline V gene are MNHEY and SVGAGI. Trimming pared 9 bases from V and 2 bases from J, leaving 10 bases between. The CDR3 has 12 residues. This receptor was taken from a woman in her seventies with active or convalescent COVID-19. This chain joins TRBV6-5 and TRBJ1-2; D is unclear. The sequenced sample was peripheral blood. The CDR3 nucleotides are TGTGCCAGTGCAGGAACCAACTATGGCTACACCTTC. Translation: CASAGTNYGYTF.